These 22 T cell receptor beta chains came from one sample sequenced in a study of response to subunit inactivated influenza vaccine. TCRdb called the RT-PCR reads again in MiXCR, with one record for every CDR3 protein. The table includes around 570,000 distinct CDR3 sequences, over 9% detected once. Another study also made use of these data, one on T cells expressing NK-cell markers. That publication notes: TCR beta cDNA was made by 5'RACE template switching with UMIs.

Specimen: PBMCs from blood, collected on the day of vaccination. The receptor source for this set is a man between 45 and 60 years old who received an inactivated influenza vaccine.

This clonotype occurred many times. V is TRBV7-9 and J is TRBJ2-7; possible D gene TRBD1, 5 bases. Per the germline V gene, CDR1 is SEHNR and CDR2 is FQNEAQ (reference sequence). The CDR3 has 13 residues. Trimming took 1 base from V and 5 from J, leaving 9 bases between them. The DNA of the CDR3 is TGTGCCAGCAGCTTAGAGCAGGGCAACGAGCAGTACTTC. Translating gives CASSLEQGNEQYF.

This clonotype was seen only a few times. This chain joins TRBV7-3 and TRBJ2-5; D gene uncertain. The V and J ends lost 2 bases and 5 bases respectively, with 9 bases between them. CDR1 and CDR2 (germline): SGHTA, FQGTGA. The CDR3 sequence is 13 residues long. The CDR3 loop reads CASSLGGMETQYF. CDR3 coding DNA: TGTGCCAGCAGCTTAGGTGGGATGGAGACCCAGTACTTC.

The chain uses TRBV10-3 and TRBJ2-2; 10 positions agree with TRBD1. V shed 5 bases, J shed 4 bases, and the junction held 4 bases outside the gene matches. CDR1 is ENHRY, CDR2 SYGVKD, per germline. The CDR3 totals 15 residues. The CDR3 nucleotides read TGTGCCATCAGTCCCGACAGGGGGCTCACCGGGGAGCTGTTTTTT. Amino acid sequence: CAISPDRGLTGELFF.

The chain recombines TRBV12-3 or TRBV12-4 with TRBJ2-2; TRBD1 matches 9 bases. With 5 bases clipped from V and 1 base from J, the junction kept 2 bases outside the gene matches. CDR3 length: 15 residues. CDR3 residues: CASSTGGRNTGELFF. In DNA form, the CDR3 reads TGTGCCAGCAGTACAGGGGGCAGGAACACCGGGGAGCTGTTTTTT.

The table lists this clonotype with many counts. The chain couples TRBV14 to TRBJ2-7, with no clear D. This CDR3 is built from 15 residues. Germline lookup yields CDR1 SGHDN and CDR2 FVKESK. The germline V and J ends were trimmed by 5 bases and 4 bases, with 18 bases remaining between them. The CDR3 reads CASSKTRQPAYEQYF. For the CDR3, the DNA is TGTGCCAGCAGCAAAACCAGGCAACCGGCGTACGAGCAGTACTTC. Full variable domain (remainder filled in from reference TRBV14 and TRBJ2-7): EAGVTQFPSHSVIEKGQTVTLRCDPISGHDNLYWYRRVMGKEIKFLLHFVKESKQDESGMPNNRFLAERTGGTYSTLKVQPAELEDSGVYFCASSKTRQPAYEQYFGPGTRLTVT.

This clonotype turned up a few times. The chain uses TRBV30 and TRBJ1-2; tentative D call: TRBD1 (5 bases). The CDR3 totals 14 residues. With 1 base removed from V and 4 bases from J, the gap between germline ends came to 13 bases. CDR1 and CDR2 from the germline V gene are GTSNPN and SVGIG (reference sequence). CDR3 in DNA: TGTGCCTGGAGTGGCGTCGGGGGTAGCTATGGCTACACCTTC. Translation gives CAWSGVGGSYGYTF.

This clonotype was recorded a few times. This chain links TRBV20-1 with TRBJ2-2; TRBD1 matches 8 bases. Germline trimming cut 3 bases from V and 7 bases from J; bases unmatched to any gene: 7. Germline CDR1 DFQATT, CDR2 SNEGSKA (reference sequence). This CDR3 spans 14 amino acids. The DNA of the CDR3 is TGCAGTGCTAGTTCGGCAGGGGGCATCGGGGAGCTGTTTTTT. It encodes CSASSAGGIGELFF.

This clonotype was counted between two and nine times. The chain recombines TRBV4-3 with TRBJ1-1; 10 bases are shared with TRBD1. The CDR3 length is 17 residues. CDR1 LGHNA and CDR2 YSLEER come from the germline V gene. V trimming: 2 bases; J trimming: 3 bases; junction bases outside the gene matches: 9. In nucleotides, the CDR3 is TGCGCCAGCAGCCAATCGATTAGGGACAGGGGTGACACTGAAGCTTTCTTT. This sequence encodes CASSQSIRDRGDTEAFF.

The table lists this clonotype with many counts. The rearrangement joins TRBV6-2 or TRBV6-3 to TRBJ2-7; 7 nucleotides agree with TRBD1. This CDR3 spans 16 amino acids. Germline CDR1 MNHEY, CDR2 SVGEGT. The V segment lost 6 bases and the J segment 3 bases; nucleotides outside the gene matches: 14. The CDR3 spells CASSQTGMSDNYEQYF. The CDR3 DNA sequence: TGTGCCAGCAGCCAGACAGGGATGTCGGACAACTACGAGCAGTACTTC.

V gene TRBV7-2 combines with J gene TRBJ1-2, with TRBD1 matching 8 bases. With V trimmed by 0 bases and J by 4 bases, 1 base remained unmatched. CDR3 length: 14 residues. Germline V lookup: CDR1 SGHTA, CDR2 FQGNSA. CDR3 sequence reads: CASSLATGGYGYTF. Written as DNA, the CDR3 is TGTGCCAGCAGCTTAGCCACAGGGGGCTATGGCTACACCTTC.

This clonotype came up many times. The DNA of the CDR3 is TGTGCCAGCACCCTTAGGGGCGGTTATGAAAAACTGTTTTTT. Protein sequence: CASTLRGGYEKLFF. The chain is built from TRBV12-3 or TRBV12-4 and TRBJ1-4; D is perhaps TRBD1 (5 bases). This CDR3 has 14 residues. Deletions cut 7 bases from V and 6 bases from J, with 15 bases between.

The sample holds a few counts of this clonotype. This sequence joins TRBV5-1 and TRBJ2-1; D remains unclear. The ends were cut back, 5 bases at V and 12 bases at J, with 12 bases in the middle. The CDR3 runs 11 residues. The germline V gene encodes CDR1 SGHRS and CDR2 YFSETQ. The CDR3 loop reads CASSSTWGQFF. The CDR3 bases are TGCGCCAGCAGTTCGACCTGGGGGCAGTTCTTC.

This chain uses TRBV6-5 with TRBJ1-2, with TRBD1 as a possible D gene (6 bases). With 4 bases removed from V and 5 bases from J, the gap between germline ends came to 26 bases. Germline assignment: CDR1 MNHEY and CDR2 SVGAGI. The CDR3 runs to 18 residues. The CDR3 loop is CASSSAGVAVENSYGYTF. As DNA, the CDR3 is TGTGCCAGCAGTTCCGCAGGGGTGGCCGTGGAAAACTCATATGGCTACACCTTC.

The chain carries TRBV29-1 and TRBJ2-2; D remains unclear. The germline V and J ends were trimmed by 4 bases and 7 bases, with 10 bases remaining between them. CDR3 length: 12 residues. Germline V gene sequence: CDR1 SQVTM, CDR2 ANQGSEA. The CDR3 spells CSVAFAFGELFF. In nucleotides, the CDR3 is TGCAGCGTTGCCTTTGCGTTCGGGGAGCTGTTTTTT.

The chain recombines TRBV19 with TRBJ2-2; D uncertain. The CDR3 runs to 14 residues. The germline V gene encodes CDR1 LNHDA and CDR2 SQIVND (reference sequence). The V end was cut by 5 bases, the J end by 5 bases, with 12 bases between. CDR3 coding DNA: TGTGCCAGTAGTCCGACGATAGATACCGGGGAGCTGTTTTTT. Protein: CASSPTIDTGELFF.

This clonotype has just a few counts. The chain carries TRBV6-2 or TRBV6-3 and TRBJ2-7, with 8 bases lining up with TRBD1. The CDR3 loop spans 14 amino acids. J lost 7 bases, V lost 4 bases, and 9 bases had no gene match. Germline-derived CDR1 and CDR2 are MNHEY and SVGEGT. CDR3 protein: CASSWTDREWEQYF. The CDR3 DNA sequence: TGTGCCAGCAGTTGGACGGACAGGGAGTGGGAGCAGTACTTC.

This chain links TRBV20-1 with TRBJ2-1; 9 bases fit TRBD2. The CDR3 has 17 residues. From germline, CDR1 is DFQATT and CDR2 SNEGSKA (reference sequence). The ends lost 0 bases at V and 9 bases at J; junction bases unmatched: 15. The DNA of the CDR3 is TGCAGTGCTAGAGAACCACCGGGACTAGCACACCATGGTGAGCAGTTCTTC. Protein sequence: CSAREPPGLAHHGEQFF.

This clonotype was recorded a few times. The chain has TRBV6-2 or TRBV6-3 and TRBJ2-7; 8 bases match TRBD1. The germline gives CDR1 MNHEY, CDR2 SVGEGT. V shed 2 bases, J shed 3 bases, and the junction held 9 bases outside the gene matches. CDR3 length: 16 amino acids. The CDR3 loop is CASSYTTGTGLYEQYF. In nucleotides, the CDR3 is TGTGCCAGCAGTTACACGACGGGGACAGGTCTCTACGAGCAGTACTTC.

This sequence joins TRBV7-9 and TRBJ2-2, with D maybe TRBD1 (6 bases). Trimming stripped 4 bases from V and 1 base from J, with 10 bases between. CDR3 length: 15 residues. Germline CDR1 and CDR2: SEHNR and FQNEAQ (reference sequence). Here the CDR3 reads CASSSRDKNTGELFF. In DNA form, the CDR3 reads TGTGCCAGCAGCTCCCGGGACAAGAACACCGGGGAGCTGTTTTTT. The full variable domain, its missing parts supplied by reference TRBV7-9 and TRBJ2-2, is DTGVSQNPRHKITKRGQNVTFRCDPISEHNRLYWYRQTLGQGPEFLTYFQNEAQLEKSRLLSDRFSAERPKGSFSTLEIQRTEQGDSAMYLCASSSRDKNTGELFFGEGSRLTVL.

This clonotype was detected many times. The chain joins TRBV20-1 to TRBJ2-2; 13 bases map to TRBD2. Unmatched junction bases numbered 9, after V lost 6 bases and J lost 5 bases. The CDR3 covers 16 residues. Per the germline V gene, CDR1 is DFQATT and CDR2 is SNEGSKA (reference sequence). Here the CDR3 DNA reads TGCAGTGCCCCGACTAGCGGGGGGCTGTGGACCGGGGAGCTGTTTTTT. Its protein product is CSAPTSGGLWTGELFF.

This clonotype has at least ten counts. The V call is TRBV5-1, the J call TRBJ1-2; no clear D. Trimming stripped 5 bases from V and 0 bases from J, with 8 bases between. From germline, CDR1 is SGHRS and CDR2 YFSETQ. There are 13 residues in the CDR3. CDR3 region: CASSLDANYGYTF. CDR3 nucleotides: TGCGCCAGCAGTCTGGACGCTAACTATGGCTACACCTTC.

The J gene is TRBJ1-1, the V gene TRBV4-3; D remains unclear. The CDR3 covers 15 residues. CDR1 is LGHNA and CDR2 is YSLEER in the germline V gene. The germline V and J ends were trimmed by 0 bases and 4 bases, with 12 bases remaining between them. The CDR3: CASSQEVRRRTEAFF. CDR3 DNA: TGCGCCAGCAGCCAAGAAGTGAGACGGCGCACTGAAGCTTTCTTT.